Presented here are 4 T cell receptor beta chains from one specimen sequenced in a study of CD8+CD57+ T cells in acquired aplastic anemia. Genomic DNA acted as the template from which TCR beta VDJ combination and CDR3 sequence profiling were carried out. TCRdb re-called the reads with MiXCR, one entry per CDR3 protein. The data contain about half a million distinct CDR3 sequences, around 30% of them singletons. Individuals selected for sequencing had exhibited CD8+CD57+ cell expansion on flow cytometry. The sequenced sample was sorted CD4+, CD8+, or CD8+CD57+ T cells (not recorded which) from PBMCs. The receptors here all came from a human donor with aplastic anemia.

This clonotype showed up just a few times. V is TRBV20-1 and J is TRBJ1-5, with TRBD1 matching 7 bases. The germline gives CDR1 DFQATT, CDR2 SNEGSKA (reference sequence). The CDR3 has 15 amino acids. With V trimmed by 5 bases and J by 0 bases, 7 bases remained unmatched. This chain's CDR3 is CSAVRDSYSNQPQHF. Written as DNA, the CDR3 is TGCAGTGCTGTCCGGGACAGTTATAGCAATCAGCCCCAGCATTTT.

In this sample, this clonotype turned up a few times. The genes are TRBV20-1 and TRBJ1-1; maybe TRBD1 (6 bases). The V gene's germline CDR1 is DFQATT and CDR2 SNEGSKA (reference sequence). Deletions cut 5 bases from V and 5 bases from J, with 15 bases between. The CDR3 contains 13 residues. CDR3 region: CSAAGAFGTEAFF. Written as DNA, the CDR3 is TGCAGTGCTGCGGGGGCATTCGGTACTGAAGCTTTCTTT.

This clonotype has a count of ten or more. The V and J genes are TRBV20-1 and TRBJ1-4, with 8 nucleotides matching TRBD1. With 3 bases clipped from V and 5 bases from J, the junction kept 5 bases outside the gene matches. The CDR3 sequence is 14 residues long. Germline-derived CDR1 and CDR2 are DFQATT and SNEGSKA (reference sequence). The CDR3 DNA is TGCAGTGCTAGGTCGACAGGGGAAAATGAAAAACTGTTTTTT. Its protein product is CSARSTGENEKLFF.

This chain joins TRBV10-3 and TRBJ1-2; TRBD1 aligns across 7 bases. CDR1 is ENHRY, CDR2 SYGVKD, per germline. The CDR3 is 13 residues long. CDR3 bases: TGTGCTAGAGACTCCGACAGGGCCTATGGCTACACCTTC. Protein: CARDSDRAYGYTF.